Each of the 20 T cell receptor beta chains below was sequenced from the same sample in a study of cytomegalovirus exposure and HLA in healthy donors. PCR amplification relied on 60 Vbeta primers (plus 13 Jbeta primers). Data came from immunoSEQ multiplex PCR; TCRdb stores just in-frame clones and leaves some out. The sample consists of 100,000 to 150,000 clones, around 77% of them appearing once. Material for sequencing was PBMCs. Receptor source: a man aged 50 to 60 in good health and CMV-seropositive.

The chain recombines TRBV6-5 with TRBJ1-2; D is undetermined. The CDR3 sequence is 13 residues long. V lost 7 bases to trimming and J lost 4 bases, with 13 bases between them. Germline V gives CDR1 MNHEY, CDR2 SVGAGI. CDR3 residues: CASNFGPGYGYTF. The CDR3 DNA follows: TGTGCCAGCAACTTTGGGCCAGGCTATGGCTACACCTTC.

In nucleotides, the CDR3 is TGTGCCAGCAGCTTTTACTCGACAGGACGGGGATCGGATACGCAGTATTTT. This gives the protein CASSFYSTGRGSDTQYF. V usage is TRBV5-6 and J usage is TRBJ2-3, with a weak D call TRBD1 (6 bases). The germline gives CDR1 SGHDT, CDR2 YYEEEE. Deletions cut 2 bases from V and 6 bases from J, with 22 bases between. The CDR3 consists of 17 residues.

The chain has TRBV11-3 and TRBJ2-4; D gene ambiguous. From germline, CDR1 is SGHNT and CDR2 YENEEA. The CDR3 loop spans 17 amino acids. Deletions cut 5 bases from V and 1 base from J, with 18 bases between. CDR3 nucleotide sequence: TGTGCCAGCAGCCCCCAGCCAGGTCTTTTGGCCAAAAACATTCAGTACTTC. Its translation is CASSPQPGLLAKNIQYF. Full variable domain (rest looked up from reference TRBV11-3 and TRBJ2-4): EAGVVQSPRYKIIEKKQPVAFWCNPISGHNTLYWYLQNLGQGPELLIRYENEEAVDDSQLPKDRFSAERLKGVDSTLKIQPAELGDSAVYLCASSPQPGLLAKNIQYFGAGTRLSVL.

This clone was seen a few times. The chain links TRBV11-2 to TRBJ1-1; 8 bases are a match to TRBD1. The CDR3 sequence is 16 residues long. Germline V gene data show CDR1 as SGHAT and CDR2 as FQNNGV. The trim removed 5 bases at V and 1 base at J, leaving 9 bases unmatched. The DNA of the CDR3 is TGTGCCAGCAGCCCAGGACAGGGATTTAAGAACACTGAAGCTTTCTTT. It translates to CASSPGQGFKNTEAFF. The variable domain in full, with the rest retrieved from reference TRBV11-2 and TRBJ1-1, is EAGVAQSPRYKIIEKRQSVAFWCNPISGHATLYWYQQILGQGPKLLIQFQNNGVVDDSQLPKDRFSAERLKGVDSTLKIQPAKLEDSAVYLCASSPGQGFKNTEAFFGQGTRLTVV.

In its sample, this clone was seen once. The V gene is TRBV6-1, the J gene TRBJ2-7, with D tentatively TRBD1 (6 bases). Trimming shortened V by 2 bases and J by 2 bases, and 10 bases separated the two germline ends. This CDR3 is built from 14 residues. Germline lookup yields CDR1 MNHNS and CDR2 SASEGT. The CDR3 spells CASSESGTTYEQYF. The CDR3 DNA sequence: TGTGCCAGCAGTGAATCCGGGACAACCTACGAGCAGTACTTC.

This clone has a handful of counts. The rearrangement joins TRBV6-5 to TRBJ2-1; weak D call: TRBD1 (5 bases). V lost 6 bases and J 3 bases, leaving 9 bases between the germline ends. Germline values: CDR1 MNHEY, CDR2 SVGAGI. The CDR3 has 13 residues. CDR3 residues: CASSRDSYNEQFF. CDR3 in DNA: TGTGCCAGCAGCCGAGACAGCTACAATGAGCAGTTCTTC.

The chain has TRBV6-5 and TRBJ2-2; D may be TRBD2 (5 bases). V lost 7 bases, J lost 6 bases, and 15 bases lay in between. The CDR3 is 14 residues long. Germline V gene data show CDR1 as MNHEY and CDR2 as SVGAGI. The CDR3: CASNWAGGAGELFF. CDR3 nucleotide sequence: TGTGCCAGCAACTGGGCAGGAGGTGCCGGGGAGCTGTTTTTT.

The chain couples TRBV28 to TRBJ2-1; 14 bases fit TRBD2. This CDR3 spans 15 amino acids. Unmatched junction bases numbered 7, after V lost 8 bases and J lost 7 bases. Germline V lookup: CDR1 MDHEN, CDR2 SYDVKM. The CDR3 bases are TGTGCCAGCGAGGCCGGGACTAGCGGGAGAAATGAGCAGTTCTTC. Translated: CASEAGTSGRNEQFF.

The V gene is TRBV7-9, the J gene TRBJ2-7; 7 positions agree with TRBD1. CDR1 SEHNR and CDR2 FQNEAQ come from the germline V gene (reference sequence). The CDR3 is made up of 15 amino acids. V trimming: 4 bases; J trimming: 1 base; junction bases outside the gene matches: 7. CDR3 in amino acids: CASSSGQAKSYEQYF. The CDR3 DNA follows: TGTGCCAGCAGCTCCGGACAGGCGAAGTCCTACGAGCAGTACTTC. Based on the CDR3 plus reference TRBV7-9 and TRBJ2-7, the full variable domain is DTGVSQNPRHKITKRGQNVTFRCDPISEHNRLYWYRQTLGQGPEFLTYFQNEAQLEKSRLLSDRFSAERPKGSFSTLEIQRTEQGDSAMYLCASSSGQAKSYEQYFGPGTRLTVT.

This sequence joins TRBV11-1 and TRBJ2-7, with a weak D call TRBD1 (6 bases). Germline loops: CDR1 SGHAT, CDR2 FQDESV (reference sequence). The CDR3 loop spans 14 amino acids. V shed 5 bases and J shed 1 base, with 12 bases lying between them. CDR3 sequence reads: CASSPPTGSYEQYF. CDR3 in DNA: TGTGCCAGCAGCCCCCCGACAGGTTCCTACGAGCAGTACTTC.

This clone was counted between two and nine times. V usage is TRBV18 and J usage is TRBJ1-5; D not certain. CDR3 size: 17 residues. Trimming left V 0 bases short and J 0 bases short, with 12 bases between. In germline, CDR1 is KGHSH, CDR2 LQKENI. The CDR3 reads CASSPPSPGYSNQPQHF. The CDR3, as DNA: TGTGCCAGCTCACCACCGAGTCCGGGTTATAGCAATCAGCCCCAGCATTTT.

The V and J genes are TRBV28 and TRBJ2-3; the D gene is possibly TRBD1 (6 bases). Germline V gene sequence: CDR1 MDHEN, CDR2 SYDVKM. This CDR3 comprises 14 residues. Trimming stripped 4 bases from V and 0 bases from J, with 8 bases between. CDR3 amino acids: CASSSTGSTDTQYF. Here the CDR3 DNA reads TGTGCCAGCAGTTCGACAGGTAGCACAGATACGCAGTATTTT.

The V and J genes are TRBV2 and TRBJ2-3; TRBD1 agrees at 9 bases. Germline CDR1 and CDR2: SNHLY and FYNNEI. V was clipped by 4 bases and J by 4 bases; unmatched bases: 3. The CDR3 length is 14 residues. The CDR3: CASSGTGGADTQYF. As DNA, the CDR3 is TGTGCCAGCAGTGGCACAGGGGGCGCAGATACGCAGTATTTT.

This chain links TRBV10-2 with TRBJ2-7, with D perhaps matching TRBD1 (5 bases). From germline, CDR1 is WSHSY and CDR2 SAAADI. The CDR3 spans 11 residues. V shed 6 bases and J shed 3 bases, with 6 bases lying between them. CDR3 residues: CASRDSYEQYF. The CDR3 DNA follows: TGCGCCAGCAGAGACAGCTACGAGCAGTACTTC.

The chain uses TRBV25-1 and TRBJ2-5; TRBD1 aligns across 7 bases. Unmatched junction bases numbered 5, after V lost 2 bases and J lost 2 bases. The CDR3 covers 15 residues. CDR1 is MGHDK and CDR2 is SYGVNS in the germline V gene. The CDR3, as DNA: TGTGCCAGCAGTGAAGGCAGGGGGAGACAAGAGACCCAGTACTTC. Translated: CASSEGRGRQETQYF.

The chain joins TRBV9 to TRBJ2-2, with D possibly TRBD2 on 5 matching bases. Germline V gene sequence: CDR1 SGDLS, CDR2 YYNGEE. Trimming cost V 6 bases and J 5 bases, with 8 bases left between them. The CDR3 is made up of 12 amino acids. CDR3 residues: CASMSGTGELFF. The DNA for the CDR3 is TGTGCCAGCATGAGCGGAACCGGGGAGCTGTTTTTT.

The CDR3 region has the DNA TGTGCCAGCAGGCGGGATAACTATGGCTACACCTTC. Amino acids: CASRRDNYGYTF. The chain joins TRBV2 to TRBJ1-2; D uncertain. Germline CDR1 and CDR2: SNHLY and FYNNEI. The CDR3 totals 12 residues. The germline V and J ends were trimmed by 6 bases and 1 base, with 6 bases remaining between them.

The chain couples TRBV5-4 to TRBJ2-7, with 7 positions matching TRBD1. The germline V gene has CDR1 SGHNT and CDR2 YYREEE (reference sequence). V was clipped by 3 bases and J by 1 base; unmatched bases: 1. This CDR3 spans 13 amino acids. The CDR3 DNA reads TGTGCCAGCAGCTGGGGACAGTCCTACGAGCAGTACTTC. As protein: CASSWGQSYEQYF.

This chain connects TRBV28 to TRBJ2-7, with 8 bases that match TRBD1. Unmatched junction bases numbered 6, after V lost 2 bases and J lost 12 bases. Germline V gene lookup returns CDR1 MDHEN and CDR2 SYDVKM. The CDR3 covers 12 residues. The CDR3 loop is CASSLRGQDRYF. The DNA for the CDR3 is TGTGCCAGCAGTTTAAGGGGACAGGATAGGTACTTC.

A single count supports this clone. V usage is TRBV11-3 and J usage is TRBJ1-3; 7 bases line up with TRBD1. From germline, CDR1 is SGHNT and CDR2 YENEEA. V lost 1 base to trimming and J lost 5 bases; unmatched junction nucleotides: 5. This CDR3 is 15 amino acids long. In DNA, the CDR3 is TGTGCCAGCAGCTTAGGCGGGACAGATAGAAACACCATATATTTT. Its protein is CASSLGGTDRNTIYF.